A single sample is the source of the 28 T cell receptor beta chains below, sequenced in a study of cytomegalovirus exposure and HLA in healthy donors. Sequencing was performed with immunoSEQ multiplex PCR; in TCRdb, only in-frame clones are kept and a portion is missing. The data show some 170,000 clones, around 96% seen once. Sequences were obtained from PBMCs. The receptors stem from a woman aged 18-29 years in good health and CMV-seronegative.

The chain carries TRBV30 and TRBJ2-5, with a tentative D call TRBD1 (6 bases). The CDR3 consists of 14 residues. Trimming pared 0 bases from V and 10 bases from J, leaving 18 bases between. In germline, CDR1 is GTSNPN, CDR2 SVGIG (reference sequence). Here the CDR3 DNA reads TGTGCCTGGAGTGTGGGACACCAAAAGGTGGGCCAGTACTTC. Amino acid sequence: CAWSVGHQKVGQYF.

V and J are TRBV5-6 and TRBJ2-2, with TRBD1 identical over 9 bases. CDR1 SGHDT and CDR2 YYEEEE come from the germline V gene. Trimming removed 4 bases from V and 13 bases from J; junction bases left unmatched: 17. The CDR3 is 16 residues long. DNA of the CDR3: TGTGCCAGCAGCGGTGCCGGGACAGGGTATGAGGGTGTGCTGTTTTTT. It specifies CASSGAGTGYEGVLFF.

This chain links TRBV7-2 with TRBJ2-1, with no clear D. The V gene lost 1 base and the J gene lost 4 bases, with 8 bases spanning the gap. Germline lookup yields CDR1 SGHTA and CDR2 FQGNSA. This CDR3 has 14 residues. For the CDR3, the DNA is TGTGCCAGCAGCTTAGGACACAAATACAATGAGCAGTTCTTC. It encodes CASSLGHKYNEQFF.

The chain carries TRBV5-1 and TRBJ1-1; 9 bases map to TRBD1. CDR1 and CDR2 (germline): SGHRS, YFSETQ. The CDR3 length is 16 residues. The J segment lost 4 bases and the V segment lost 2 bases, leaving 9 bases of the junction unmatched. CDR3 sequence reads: CASSLLQGAVSTEAFF. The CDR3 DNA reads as TGCGCCAGCAGCTTACTACAGGGGGCGGTATCCACTGAAGCTTTCTTT.

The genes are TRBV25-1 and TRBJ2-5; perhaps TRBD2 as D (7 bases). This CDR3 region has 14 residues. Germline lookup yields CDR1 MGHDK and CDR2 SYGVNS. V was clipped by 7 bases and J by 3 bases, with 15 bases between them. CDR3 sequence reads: CASTSGGPKETQYF. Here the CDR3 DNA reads TGTGCCAGCACCTCCGGGGGGCCCAAAGAGACCCAGTACTTC.

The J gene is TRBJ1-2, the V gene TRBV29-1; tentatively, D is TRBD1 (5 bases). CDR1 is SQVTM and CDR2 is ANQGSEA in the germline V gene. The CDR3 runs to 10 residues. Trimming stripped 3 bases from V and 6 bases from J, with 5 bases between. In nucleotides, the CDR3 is TGCAGCGTTGACAGGGATGGCTACACCTTC. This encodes CSVDRDGYTF.

The CDR3 DNA sequence: TGCGCCAGCAGCCTGCTGGACAGGGGGAGCACAGATACGCAGTATTTT. This sequence encodes CASSLLDRGSTDTQYF. The rearrangement links TRBV5-1 to TRBJ2-3; TRBD1 matches 10 bases. The length of the CDR3 is 16 residues. Germline assignment: CDR1 SGHRS and CDR2 YFSETQ. V was clipped by 4 bases and J by 0 bases; unmatched bases: 5.

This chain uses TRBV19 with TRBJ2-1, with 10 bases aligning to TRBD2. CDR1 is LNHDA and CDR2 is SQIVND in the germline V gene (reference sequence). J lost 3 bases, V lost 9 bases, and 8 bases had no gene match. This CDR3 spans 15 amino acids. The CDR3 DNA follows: TGTGCCAGCACCGATGGGACTAGCGTCTACAATGAGCAGTTCTTC. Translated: CASTDGTSVYNEQFF.

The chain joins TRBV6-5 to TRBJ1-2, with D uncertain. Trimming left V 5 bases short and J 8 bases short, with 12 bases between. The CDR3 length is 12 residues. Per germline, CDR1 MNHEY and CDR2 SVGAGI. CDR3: CASSDYLIGYTF. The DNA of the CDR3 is TGTGCCAGCAGTGACTATCTTATCGGCTACACCTTC.

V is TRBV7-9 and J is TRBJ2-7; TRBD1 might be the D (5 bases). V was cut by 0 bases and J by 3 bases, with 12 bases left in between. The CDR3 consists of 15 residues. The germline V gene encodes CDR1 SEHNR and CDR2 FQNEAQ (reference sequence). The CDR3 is CASSLAVGVFYEQYF. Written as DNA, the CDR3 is TGTGCCAGCAGCTTAGCCGTAGGGGTGTTCTACGAGCAGTACTTC. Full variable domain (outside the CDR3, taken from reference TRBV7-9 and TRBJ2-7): DTGVSQNPRHKITKRGQNVTFRCDPISEHNRLYWYRQTLGQGPEFLTYFQNEAQLEKSRLLSDRFSAERPKGSFSTLEIQRTEQGDSAMYLCASSLAVGVFYEQYFGPGTRLTVT.

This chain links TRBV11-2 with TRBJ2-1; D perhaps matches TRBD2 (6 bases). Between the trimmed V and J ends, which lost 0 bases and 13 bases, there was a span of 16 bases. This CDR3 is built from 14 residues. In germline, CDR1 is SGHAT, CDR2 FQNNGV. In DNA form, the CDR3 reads TGTGCCAGCAGCTTAGACTCGGTGCGGGGCGTACAGTTCTTC. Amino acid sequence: CASSLDSVRGVQFF.

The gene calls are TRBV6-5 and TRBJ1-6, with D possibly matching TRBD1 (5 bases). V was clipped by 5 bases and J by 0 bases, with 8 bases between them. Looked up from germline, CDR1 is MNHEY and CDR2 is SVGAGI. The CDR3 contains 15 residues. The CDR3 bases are TGTGCCAGCAGTAGGAGGGGCTCCTATAATTCACCCCTCCACTTT. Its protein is CASSRRGSYNSPLHF.

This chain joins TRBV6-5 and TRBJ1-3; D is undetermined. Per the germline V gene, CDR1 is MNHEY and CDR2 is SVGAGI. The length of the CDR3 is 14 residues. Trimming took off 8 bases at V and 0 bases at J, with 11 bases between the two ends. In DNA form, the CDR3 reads TGTGCCAGCGTCCCGTCAGTCTCTGGAAACACCATATATTTT. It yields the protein CASVPSVSGNTIYF.

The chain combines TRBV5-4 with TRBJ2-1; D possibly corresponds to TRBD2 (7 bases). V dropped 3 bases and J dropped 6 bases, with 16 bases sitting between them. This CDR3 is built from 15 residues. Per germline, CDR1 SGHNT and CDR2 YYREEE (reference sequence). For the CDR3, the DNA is TGTGCCAGCAGCTATACCGGGGGGCCGGGCAATGAGCAGTTCTTC. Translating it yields CASSYTGGPGNEQFF.

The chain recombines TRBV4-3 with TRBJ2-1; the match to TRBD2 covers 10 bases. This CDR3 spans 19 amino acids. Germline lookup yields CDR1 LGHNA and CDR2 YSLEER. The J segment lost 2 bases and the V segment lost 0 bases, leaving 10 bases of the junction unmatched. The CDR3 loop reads CASSQDEEVAGGPYNEQFF. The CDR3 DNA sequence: TGCGCCAGCAGCCAAGATGAAGAAGTAGCGGGGGGACCCTACAATGAGCAGTTCTTC.

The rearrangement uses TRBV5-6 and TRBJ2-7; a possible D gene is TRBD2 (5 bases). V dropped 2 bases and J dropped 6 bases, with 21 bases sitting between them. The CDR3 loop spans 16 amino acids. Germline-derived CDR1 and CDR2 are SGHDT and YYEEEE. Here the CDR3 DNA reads TGTGCCAGCAGCTTACTTGGAGGCCCCGTCGACGGCGAGCAGTACTTC. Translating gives CASSLLGGPVDGEQYF.

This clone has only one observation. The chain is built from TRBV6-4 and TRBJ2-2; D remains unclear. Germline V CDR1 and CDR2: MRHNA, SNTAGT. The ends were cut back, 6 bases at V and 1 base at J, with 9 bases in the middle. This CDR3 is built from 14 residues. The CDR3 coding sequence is TGTGCCAGCAGAAATAGTAGGAACACCGGGGAGCTGTTTTTT. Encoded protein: CASRNSRNTGELFF.

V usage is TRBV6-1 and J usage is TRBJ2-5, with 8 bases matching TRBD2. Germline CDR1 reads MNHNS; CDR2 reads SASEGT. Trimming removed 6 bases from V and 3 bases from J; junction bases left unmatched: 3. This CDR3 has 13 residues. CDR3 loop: CASRRGLEETQYF. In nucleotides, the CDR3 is TGTGCCAGCAGGAGGGGACTAGAAGAGACCCAGTACTTC.

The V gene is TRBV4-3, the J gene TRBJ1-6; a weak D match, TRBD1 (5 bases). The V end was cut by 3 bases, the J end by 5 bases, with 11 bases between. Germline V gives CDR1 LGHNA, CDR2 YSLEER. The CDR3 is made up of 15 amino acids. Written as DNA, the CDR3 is TGCGCCAGCAGCCAGGGCAGGGTGGATAATTCACCCCTCCACTTT. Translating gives CASSQGRVDNSPLHF.

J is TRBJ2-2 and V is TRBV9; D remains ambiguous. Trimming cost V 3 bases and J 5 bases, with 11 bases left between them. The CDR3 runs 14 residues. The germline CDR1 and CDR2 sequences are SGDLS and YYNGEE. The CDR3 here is CASSAHTETGELFF. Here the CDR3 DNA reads TGTGCCAGCAGCGCCCATACAGAGACCGGGGAGCTGTTTTTT.

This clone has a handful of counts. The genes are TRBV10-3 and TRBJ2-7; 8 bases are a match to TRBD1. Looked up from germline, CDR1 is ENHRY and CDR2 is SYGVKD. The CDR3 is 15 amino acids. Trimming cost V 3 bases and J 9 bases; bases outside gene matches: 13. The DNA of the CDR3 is TGTGCCATCAGTGACCCAGGACAGGGAAGGGTCGGGCAGTACTTC. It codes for CAISDPGQGRVGQYF.

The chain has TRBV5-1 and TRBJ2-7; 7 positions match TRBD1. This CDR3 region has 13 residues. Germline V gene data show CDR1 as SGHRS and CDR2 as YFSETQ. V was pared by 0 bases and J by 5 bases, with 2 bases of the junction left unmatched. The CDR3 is CASSLVGGDEQYF. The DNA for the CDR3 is TGCGCCAGCAGCTTGGTAGGGGGCGACGAGCAGTACTTC.

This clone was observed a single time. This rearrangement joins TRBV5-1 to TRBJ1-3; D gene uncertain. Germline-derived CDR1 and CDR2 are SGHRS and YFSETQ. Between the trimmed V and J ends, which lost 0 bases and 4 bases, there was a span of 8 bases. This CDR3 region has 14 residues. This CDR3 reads CASSLDPEGNTIYF. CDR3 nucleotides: TGCGCCAGCAGCTTGGACCCTGAGGGAAACACCATATATTTT.

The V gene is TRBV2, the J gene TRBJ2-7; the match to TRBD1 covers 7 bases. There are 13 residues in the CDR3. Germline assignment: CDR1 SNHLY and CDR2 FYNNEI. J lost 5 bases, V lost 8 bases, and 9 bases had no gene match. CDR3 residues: CASSDRVYHEQYF. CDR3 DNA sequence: TGTGCCAGCTCCGACAGGGTTTACCACGAGCAGTACTTC.

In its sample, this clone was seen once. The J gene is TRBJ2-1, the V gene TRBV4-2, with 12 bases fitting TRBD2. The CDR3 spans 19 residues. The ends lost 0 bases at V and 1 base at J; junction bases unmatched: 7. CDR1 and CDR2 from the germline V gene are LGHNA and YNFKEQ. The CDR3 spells CASSQEPGLAGSSYNEQFF. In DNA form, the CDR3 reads TGTGCCAGCAGCCAAGAACCAGGACTAGCGGGATCTTCCTACAATGAGCAGTTCTTC.

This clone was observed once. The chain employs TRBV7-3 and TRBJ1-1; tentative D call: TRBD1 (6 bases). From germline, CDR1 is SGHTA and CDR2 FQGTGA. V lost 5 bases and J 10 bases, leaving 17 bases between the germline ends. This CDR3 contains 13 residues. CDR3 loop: CASSLHGGQVAFF. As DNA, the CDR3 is TGTGCCAGCAGCCTACACGGGGGGCAGGTAGCTTTCTTT.

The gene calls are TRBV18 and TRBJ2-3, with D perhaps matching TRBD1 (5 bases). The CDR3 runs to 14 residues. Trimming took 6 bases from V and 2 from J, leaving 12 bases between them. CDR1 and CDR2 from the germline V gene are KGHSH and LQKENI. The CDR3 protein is CASSPEDNTDTQYF. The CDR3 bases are TGTGCCAGCTCCCCCGAGGACAACACAGATACGCAGTATTTT. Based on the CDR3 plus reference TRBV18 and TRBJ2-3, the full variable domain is NAGVMQNPRHLVRRRGQEARLRCSPMKGHSHVYWYRQLPEEGLKFMVYLQKENIIDESGMPKERFSAEFPKEGPSILRIQQVVRGDSAAYFCASSPEDNTDTQYFGPGTRLTVL.

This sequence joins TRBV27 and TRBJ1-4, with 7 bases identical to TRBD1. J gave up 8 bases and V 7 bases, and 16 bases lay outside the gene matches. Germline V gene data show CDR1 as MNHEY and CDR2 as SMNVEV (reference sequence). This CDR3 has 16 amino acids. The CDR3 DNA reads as TGTGCCAGCACCGCTAGACGGGTGACAGGGAACGAAAAACTGTTTTTT. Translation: CASTARRVTGNEKLFF. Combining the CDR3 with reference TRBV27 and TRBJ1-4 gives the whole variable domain EAQVTQNPRYLITVTGKKLTVTCSQNMNHEYMSWYRQDPGLGLRQIYYSMNVEVTDKGDVPEGYKVSRKEKRNFPLILESPSPNQTSLYFCASTARRVTGNEKLFFGSGTQLSVL.